This T cell receptor (beta chain) emerged from a study of cytomegalovirus exposure and HLA in healthy donors. CDR3 length: 16 amino acids. Trimming left V 0 bases short and J 5 bases short, with 15 bases between. Germline V gene lookup returns CDR1 SGHRS and CDR2 YFSETQ. The study ran its PCR with 60 Vbeta and 13 Jbeta primers. Clones were read by immunoSEQ multiplex PCR, and TCRdb kept only the in-frame ones, dropping some. This sample has around 120,000 clones, with around 70% found just once. The V call is TRBV5-1, the J call TRBJ2-1, with D possibly being TRBD2 (6 bases). The TCR comes from a man aged 30 to 45 in good health and CMV-seropositive. Specimen: PBMCs. CDR3 sequence reads: CASSLDLGSNDNEQFF. The CDR3 DNA follows: TGCGCCAGCAGCTTGGATCTCGGGAGTAACGACAATGAGCAGTTCTTC.